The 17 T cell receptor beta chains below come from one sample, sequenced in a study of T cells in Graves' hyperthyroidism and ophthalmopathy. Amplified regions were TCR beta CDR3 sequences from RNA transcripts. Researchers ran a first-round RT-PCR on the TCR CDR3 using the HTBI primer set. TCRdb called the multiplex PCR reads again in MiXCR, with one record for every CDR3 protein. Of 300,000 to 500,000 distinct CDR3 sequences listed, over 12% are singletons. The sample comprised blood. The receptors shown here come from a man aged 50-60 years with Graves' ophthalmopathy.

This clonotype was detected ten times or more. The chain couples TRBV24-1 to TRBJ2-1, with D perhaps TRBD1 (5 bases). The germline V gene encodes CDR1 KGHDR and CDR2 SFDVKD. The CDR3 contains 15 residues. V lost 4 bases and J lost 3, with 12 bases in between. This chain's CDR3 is CATSDTGLNYNEQFF. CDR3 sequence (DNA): TGTGCCACCAGTGACACAGGATTAAACTACAATGAGCAGTTCTTC.

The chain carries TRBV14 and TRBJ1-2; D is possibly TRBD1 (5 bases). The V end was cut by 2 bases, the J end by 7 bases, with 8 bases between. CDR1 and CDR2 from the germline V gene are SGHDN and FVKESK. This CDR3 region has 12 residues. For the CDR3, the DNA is TGTGCCAGCAGCCAACCAGGGTCTGGCTACACCTTC. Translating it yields CASSQPGSGYTF.

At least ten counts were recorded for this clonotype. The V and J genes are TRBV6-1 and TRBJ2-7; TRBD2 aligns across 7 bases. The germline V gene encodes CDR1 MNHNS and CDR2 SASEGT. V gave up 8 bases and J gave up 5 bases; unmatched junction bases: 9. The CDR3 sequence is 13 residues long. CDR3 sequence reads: CASLKRDAHEQYF. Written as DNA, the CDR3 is TGTGCCAGCTTGAAGCGGGACGCCCACGAGCAGTACTTC.

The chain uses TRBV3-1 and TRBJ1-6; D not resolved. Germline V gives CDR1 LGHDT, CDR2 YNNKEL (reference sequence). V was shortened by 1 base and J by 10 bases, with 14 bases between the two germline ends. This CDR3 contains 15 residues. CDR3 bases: TGTGCCAGCAGCCAAGCTCCGGGTGGGGAATCACCCCTCCACTTT. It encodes CASSQAPGGESPLHF.

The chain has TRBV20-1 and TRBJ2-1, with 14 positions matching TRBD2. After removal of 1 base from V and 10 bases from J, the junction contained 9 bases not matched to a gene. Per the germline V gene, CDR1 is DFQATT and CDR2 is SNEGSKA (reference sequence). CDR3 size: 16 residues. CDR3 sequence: CSARAMTSGRAREQFF. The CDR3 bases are TGCAGTGCTAGAGCCATGACTAGCGGGAGGGCCAGGGAGCAGTTCTTC.

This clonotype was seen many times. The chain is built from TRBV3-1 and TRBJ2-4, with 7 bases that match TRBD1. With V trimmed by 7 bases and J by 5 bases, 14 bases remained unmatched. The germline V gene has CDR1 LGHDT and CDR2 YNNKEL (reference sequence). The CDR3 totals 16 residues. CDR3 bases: TGTGCCAGCACCGAAAGACAGGGTTTGGCCGAAAACATTCAGTACTTC. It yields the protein CASTERQGLAENIQYF.

The CDR3, as DNA: TGTGCCAGCAAATCCACAGGGGTCAATCAGCCCCAGCATTTT. This codes for CASKSTGVNQPQHF. The chain couples TRBV6-4 to TRBJ1-5, with 7 nucleotides matching TRBD1. Trimming cost V 7 bases and J 3 bases; bases outside gene matches: 6. The CDR3 runs 14 residues. In germline, CDR1 is MRHNA, CDR2 SNTAGT.

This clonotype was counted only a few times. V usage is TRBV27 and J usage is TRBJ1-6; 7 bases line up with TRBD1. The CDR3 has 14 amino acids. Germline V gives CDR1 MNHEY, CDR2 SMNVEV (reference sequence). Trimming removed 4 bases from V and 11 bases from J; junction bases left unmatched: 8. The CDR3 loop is CASSSTGIDPPLHF. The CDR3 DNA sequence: TGTGCCAGCAGTTCGACAGGGATTGATCCACCCCTCCACTTT.

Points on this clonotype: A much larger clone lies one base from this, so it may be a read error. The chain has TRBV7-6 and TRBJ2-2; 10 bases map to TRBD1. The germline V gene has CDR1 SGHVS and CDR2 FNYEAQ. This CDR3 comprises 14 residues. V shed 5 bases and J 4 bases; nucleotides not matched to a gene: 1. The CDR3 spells CASSRTGGTGELFF. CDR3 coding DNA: TGTGCCAGCAGCCGGACAGGGGGCACCGGGGAGCTGTTTTTT.

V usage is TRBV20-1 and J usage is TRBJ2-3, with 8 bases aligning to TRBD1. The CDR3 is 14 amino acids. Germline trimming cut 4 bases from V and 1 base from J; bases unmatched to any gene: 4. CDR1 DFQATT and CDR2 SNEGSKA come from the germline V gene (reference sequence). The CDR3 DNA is TGCAGTGCTACCGGACAGGGACGCACAGATACGCAGTATTTT. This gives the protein CSATGQGRTDTQYF.

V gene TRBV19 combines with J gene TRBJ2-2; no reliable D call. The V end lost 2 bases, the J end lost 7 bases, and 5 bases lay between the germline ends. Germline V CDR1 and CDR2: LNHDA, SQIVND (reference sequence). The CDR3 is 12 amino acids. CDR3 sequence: CASSIRGGELFF. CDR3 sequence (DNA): TGTGCCAGTAGTATAAGAGGCGGGGAGCTGTTTTTT.

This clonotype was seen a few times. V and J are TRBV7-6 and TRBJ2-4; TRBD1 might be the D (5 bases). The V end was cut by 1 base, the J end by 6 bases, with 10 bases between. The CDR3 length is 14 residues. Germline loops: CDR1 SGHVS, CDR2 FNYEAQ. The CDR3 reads CASSLGPRGNIQYF. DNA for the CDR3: TGTGCCAGCAGCTTAGGTCCTAGGGGAAACATTCAGTACTTC.

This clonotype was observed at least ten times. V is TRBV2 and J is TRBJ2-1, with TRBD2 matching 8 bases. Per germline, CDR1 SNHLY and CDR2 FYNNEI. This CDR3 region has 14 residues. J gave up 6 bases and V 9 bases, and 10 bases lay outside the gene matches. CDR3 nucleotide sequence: TGTGCCAGTCCAGGACTAGCAGCGACCAATGAGCAGTTCTTC. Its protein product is CASPGLAATNEQFF.

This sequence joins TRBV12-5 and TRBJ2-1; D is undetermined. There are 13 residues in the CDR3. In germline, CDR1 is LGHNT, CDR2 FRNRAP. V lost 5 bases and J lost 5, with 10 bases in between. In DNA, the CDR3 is TGTGCTAGTGGTCCCCCTTCTGACAATGAGCAGTTCTTC. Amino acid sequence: CASGPPSDNEQFF.

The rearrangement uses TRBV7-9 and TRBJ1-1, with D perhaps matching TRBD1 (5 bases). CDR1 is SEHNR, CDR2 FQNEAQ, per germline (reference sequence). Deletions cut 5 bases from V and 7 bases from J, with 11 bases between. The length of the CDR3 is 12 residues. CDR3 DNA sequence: TGTGCCAGCAGCGAAGGGACTGTTGAAGCTTTCTTT. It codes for CASSEGTVEAFF.

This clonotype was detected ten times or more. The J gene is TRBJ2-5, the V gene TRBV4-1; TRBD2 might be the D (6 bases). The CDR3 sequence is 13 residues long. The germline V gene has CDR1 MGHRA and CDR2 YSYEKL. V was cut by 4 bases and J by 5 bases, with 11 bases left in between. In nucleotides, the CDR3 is TGCGCCAGCAGCCTACAGGAGGGGGAGACCCAGTACTTC. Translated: CASSLQEGETQYF.

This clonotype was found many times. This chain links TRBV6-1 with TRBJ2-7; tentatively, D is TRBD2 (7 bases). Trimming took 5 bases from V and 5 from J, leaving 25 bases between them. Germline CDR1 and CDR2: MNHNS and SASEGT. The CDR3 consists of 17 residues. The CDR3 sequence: CASSRPTGGGRAHEQYF. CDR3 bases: TGTGCCAGCAGTCGCCCGACCGGAGGGGGGAGGGCCCACGAGCAGTACTTC.